This T cell receptor (beta chain) was profiled in a study of shared clonotypes between healthy human individuals. Method: immunoSEQ multiplex PCR; TCRdb's copy keeps in-frame clones and lacks some. Of about 750,000 clones listed, around 92% were seen once; the top ten hold under 30%. This clone was counted a single time. Cells designated naive CD8 were CD45RO-negative and were positively selected for CCR7, with terminally differentiated effector memory CD45RA+ cells excluded. The CDR3 covers 18 residues. The source of this sequence is a man aged 25 to 40 in good health. The specimen was naive CD8+ T cells sorted from blood. The chain carries TRBV21-1 and TRBJ2-7; TRBD2 reflects the table's D call only, with no check against the DNA. TRBV21-1 is a pseudogene. CDR3 amino acids: CASSGRTSGSGDLHEQYF. The CDR3 DNA reads TGTGCCAGCAGCGGGAGGACTAGCGGGAGCGGCGACTTACACGAGCAGTACTTC.